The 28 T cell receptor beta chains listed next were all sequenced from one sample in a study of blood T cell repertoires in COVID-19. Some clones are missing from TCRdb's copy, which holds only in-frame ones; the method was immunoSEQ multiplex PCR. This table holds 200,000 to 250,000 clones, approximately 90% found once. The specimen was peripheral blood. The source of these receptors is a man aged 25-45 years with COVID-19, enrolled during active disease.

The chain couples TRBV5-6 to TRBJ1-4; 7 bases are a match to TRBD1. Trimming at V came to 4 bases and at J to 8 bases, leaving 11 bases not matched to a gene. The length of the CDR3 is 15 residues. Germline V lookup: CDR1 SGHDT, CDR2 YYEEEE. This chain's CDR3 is CASSDLRGWGEKLFF. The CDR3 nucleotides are TGTGCCAGCAGCGACCTCAGGGGGTGGGGAGAAAAACTGTTTTTT.

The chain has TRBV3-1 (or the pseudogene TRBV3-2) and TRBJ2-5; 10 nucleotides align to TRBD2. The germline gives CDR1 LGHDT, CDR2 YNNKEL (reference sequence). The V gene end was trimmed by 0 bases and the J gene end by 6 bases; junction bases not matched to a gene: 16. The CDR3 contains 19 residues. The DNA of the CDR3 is TGTGCCAGCAGCCAAGATCAAAGGGGCGGGCTAGCGGGAGCAAAGACCCAGTACTTC. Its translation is CASSQDQRGGLAGAKTQYF.

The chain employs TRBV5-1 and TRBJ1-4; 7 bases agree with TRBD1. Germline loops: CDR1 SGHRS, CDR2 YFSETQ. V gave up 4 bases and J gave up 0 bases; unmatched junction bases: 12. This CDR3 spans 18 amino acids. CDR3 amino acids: CASSPIVGTDPTNEKLFF. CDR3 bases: TGCGCCAGCAGCCCAATCGTGGGGACAGATCCAACTAATGAAAAACTGTTTTTT.

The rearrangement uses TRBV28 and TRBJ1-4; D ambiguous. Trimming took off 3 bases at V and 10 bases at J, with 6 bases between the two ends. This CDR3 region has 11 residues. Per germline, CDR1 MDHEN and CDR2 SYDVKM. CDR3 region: CASSFEGKLFF. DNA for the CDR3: TGTGCCAGCAGTTTTGAGGGAAAACTGTTTTTT.

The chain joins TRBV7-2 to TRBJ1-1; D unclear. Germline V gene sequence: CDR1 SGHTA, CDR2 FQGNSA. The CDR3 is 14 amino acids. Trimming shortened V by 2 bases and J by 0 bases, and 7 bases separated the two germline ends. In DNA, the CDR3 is TGTGCCAGCAGCTTAAACACACTGAACACTGAAGCTTTCTTT. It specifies CASSLNTLNTEAFF.

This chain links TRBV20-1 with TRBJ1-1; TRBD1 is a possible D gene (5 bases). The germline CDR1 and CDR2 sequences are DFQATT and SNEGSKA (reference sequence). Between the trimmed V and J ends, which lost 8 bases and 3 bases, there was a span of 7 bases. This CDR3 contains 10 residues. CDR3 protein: CSYRHTEAFF. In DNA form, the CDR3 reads TGCAGTTACAGGCACACTGAAGCTTTCTTT.

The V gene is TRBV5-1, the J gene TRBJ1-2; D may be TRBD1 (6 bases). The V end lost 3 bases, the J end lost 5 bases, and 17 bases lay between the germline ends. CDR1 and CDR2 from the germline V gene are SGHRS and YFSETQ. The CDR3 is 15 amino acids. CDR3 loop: CASSWGGQTFYGYTF. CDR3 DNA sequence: TGCGCCAGCAGCTGGGGGGGACAAACCTTTTATGGCTACACCTTC.

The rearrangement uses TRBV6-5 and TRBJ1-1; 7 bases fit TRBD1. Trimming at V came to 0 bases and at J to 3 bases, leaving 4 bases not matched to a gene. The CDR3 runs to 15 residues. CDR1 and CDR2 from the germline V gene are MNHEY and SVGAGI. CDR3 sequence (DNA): TGTGCCAGCAGTTACTCGGCAGGGGGTGACACTGAAGCTTTCTTT. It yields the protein CASSYSAGGDTEAFF.

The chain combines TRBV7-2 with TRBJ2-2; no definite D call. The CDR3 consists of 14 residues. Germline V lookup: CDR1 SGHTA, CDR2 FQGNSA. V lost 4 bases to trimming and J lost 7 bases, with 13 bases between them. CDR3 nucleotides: TGTGCCAGCAGCTCCTCGCAGATGATCGGGGAGCTGTTTTTT. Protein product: CASSSSQMIGELFF.

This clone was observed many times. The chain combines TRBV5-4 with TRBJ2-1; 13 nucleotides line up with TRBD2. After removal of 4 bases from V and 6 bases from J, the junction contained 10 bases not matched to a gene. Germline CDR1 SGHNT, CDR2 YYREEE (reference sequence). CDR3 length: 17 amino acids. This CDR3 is CASSMRTSGRRGNEQFF. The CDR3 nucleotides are TGTGCCAGCAGCATGCGGACTAGCGGGAGAAGAGGCAATGAGCAGTTCTTC.

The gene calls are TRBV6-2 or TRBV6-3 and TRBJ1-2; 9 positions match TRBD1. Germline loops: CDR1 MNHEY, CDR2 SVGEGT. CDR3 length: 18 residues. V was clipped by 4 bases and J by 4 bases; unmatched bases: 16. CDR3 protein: CASSLEVNRGRAGYGYTF. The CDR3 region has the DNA TGTGCCAGCAGTTTAGAAGTGAACAGGGGGCGCGCCGGCTATGGCTACACCTTC.

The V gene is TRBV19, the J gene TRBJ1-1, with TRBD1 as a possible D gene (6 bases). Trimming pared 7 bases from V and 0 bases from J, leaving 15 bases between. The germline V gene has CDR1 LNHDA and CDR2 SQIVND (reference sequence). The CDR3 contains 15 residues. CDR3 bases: TGTGCCAGTACTCTAAGGGGGGGCATGAACACTGAAGCTTTCTTT. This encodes CASTLRGGMNTEAFF.

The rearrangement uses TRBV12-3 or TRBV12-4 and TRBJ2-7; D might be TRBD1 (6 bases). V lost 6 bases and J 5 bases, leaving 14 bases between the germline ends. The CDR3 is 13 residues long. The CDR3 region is CASRLQGTHEQYF. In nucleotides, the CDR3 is TGTGCCAGCAGGCTACAGGGTACCCACGAGCAGTACTTC.

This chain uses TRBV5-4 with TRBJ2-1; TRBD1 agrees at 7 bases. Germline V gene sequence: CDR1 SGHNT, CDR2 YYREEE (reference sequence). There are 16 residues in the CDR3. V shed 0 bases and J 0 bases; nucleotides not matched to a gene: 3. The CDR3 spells CASSLGGGASYNEQFF. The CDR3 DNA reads TGTGCCAGCAGCTTGGGAGGGGGCGCCTCCTACAATGAGCAGTTCTTC.

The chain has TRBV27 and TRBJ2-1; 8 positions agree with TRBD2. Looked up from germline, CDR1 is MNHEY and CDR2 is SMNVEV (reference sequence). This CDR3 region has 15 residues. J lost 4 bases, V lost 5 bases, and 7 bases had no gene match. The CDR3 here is CASSLTSGLYNEQFF. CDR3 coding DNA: TGTGCCAGCAGTCTTACTAGCGGCCTTTACAATGAGCAGTTCTTC.

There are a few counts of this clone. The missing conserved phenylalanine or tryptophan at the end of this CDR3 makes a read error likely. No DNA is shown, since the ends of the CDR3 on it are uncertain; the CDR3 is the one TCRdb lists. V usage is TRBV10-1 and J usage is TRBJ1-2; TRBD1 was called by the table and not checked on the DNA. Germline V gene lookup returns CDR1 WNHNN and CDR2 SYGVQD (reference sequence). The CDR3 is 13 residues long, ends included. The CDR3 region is CASTPGPGTGPGC.

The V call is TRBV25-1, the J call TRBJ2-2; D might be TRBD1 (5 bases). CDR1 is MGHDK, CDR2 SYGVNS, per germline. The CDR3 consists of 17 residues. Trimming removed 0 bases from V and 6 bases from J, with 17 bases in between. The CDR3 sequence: CASSEYSQGTGPGELFF. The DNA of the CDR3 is TGTGCCAGCAGTGAATATAGTCAGGGCACAGGACCCGGGGAGCTGTTTTTT.

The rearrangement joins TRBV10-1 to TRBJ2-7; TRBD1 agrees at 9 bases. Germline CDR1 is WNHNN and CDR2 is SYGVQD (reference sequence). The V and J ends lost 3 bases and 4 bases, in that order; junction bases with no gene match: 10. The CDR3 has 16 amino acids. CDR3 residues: CASSETGGALYYEQYF. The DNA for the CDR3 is TGCGCCAGCAGTGAAACAGGGGGCGCACTGTATTACGAGCAGTACTTC.

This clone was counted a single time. The CDR3 sequence: CASSLGAGLAYEQYF. DNA of the CDR3: TGTGCCAGCAGCTTAGGTGCAGGCCTCGCCTACGAGCAGTACTTC. The rearrangement joins TRBV7-9 to TRBJ2-7; D is undetermined. The CDR3 consists of 15 residues. CDR1 and CDR2 from the germline V gene are SEHNR and FQNEAQ (reference sequence). Trimming cost V 1 base and J 2 bases, with 12 bases left between them. Complete variable domain (other parts from reference TRBV7-9 and TRBJ2-7): DTGVSQNPRHKITKRGQNVTFRCDPISEHNRLYWYRQTLGQGPEFLTYFQNEAQLEKSRLLSDRFSAERPKGSFSTLEIQRTEQGDSAMYLCASSLGAGLAYEQYFGPGTRLTVT.

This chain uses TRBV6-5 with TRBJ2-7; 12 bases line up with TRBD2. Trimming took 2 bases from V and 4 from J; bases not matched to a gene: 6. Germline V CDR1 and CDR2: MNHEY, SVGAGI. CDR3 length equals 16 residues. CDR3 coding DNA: TGTGCCAGCAGTTACCCTAGCGGGAGGGAGATTTACGAGCAGTACTTC. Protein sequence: CASSYPSGREIYEQYF.

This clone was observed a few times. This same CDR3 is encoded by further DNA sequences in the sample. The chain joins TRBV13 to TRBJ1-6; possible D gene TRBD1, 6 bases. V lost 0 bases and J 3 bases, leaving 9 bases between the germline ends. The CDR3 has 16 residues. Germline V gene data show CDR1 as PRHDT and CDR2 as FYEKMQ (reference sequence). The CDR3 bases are TGTGCCAGCAGCTTAGGGACAGGCCGCTATAATTCACCCCTCCACTTT. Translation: CASSLGTGRYNSPLHF.

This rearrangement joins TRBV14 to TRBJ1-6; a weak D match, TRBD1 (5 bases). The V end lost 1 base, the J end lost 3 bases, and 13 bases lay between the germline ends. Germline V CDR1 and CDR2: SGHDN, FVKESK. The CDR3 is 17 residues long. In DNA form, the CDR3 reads TGTGCCAGCAGCCAAGGGGGGGGAGTCGTCTATAATTCACCCCTCCACTTT. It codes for CASSQGGGVVYNSPLHF.

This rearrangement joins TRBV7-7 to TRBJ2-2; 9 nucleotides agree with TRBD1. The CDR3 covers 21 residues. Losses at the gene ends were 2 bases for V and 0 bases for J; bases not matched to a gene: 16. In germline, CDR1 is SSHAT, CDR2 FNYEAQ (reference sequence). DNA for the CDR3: TGTGCCAGCAGCTTAATCCCTGAAAGGGACAGGGTTAGTACGAACACCGGGGAGCTGTTTTTT. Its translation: CASSLIPERDRVSTNTGELFF.

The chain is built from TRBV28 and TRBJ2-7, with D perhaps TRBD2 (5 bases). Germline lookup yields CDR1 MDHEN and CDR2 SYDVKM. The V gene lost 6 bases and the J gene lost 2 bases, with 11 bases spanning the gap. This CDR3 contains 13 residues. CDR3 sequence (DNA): TGTGCCAGCAGCCTACCCGGGGCCTACGAGCAGTACTTC. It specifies CASSLPGAYEQYF.

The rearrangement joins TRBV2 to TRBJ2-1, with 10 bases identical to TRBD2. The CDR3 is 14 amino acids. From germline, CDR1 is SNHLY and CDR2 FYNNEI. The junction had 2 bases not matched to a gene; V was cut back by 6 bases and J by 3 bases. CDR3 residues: CASRAGGVYNEQFF. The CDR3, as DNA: TGTGCCAGCAGAGCGGGAGGGGTCTACAATGAGCAGTTCTTC.

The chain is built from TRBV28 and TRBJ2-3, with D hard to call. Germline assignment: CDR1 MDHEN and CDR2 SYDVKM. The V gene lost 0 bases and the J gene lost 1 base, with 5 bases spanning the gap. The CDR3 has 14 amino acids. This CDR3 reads CASSLWAGTDTQYF. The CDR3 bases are TGTGCCAGCAGTTTATGGGCAGGCACAGATACGCAGTATTTT.

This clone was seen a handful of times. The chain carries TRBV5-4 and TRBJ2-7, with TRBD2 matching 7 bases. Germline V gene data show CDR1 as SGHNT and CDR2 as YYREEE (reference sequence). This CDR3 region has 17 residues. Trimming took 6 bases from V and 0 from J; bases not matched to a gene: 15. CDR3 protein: CASTLGSGGSGSYEQYF. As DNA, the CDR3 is TGTGCCAGCACCCTGGGTTCTGGCGGGAGTGGCTCCTACGAGCAGTACTTC.

The CDR3 here is CASSSVPGQYSTQYF. Here the CDR3 DNA reads TGTGCCAGCAGCTCCGTCCCGGGACAGTATAGTACGCAGTATTTT. The chain combines TRBV5-6 with TRBJ2-3, with 7 bases fitting TRBD1. The length of the CDR3 is 15 residues. Germline trimming cut 3 bases from V and 8 bases from J; bases unmatched to any gene: 12. Germline-derived CDR1 and CDR2 are SGHDT and YYEEEE.